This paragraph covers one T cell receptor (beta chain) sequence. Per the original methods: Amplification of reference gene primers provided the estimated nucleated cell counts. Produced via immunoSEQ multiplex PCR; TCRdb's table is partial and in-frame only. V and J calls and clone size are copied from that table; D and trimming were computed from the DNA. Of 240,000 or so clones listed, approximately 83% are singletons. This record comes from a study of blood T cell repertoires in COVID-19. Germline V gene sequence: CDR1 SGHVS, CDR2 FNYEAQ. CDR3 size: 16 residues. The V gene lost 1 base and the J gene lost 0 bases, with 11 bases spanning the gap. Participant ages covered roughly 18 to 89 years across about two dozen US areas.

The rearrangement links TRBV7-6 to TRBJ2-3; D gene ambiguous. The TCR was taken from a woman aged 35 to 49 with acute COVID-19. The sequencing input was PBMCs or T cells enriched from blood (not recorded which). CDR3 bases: TGTGCCAGCAGCTTAGTGGGTGGAGCTAGCACAGATACGCAGTATTTT. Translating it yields CASSLVGGASTDTQYF.